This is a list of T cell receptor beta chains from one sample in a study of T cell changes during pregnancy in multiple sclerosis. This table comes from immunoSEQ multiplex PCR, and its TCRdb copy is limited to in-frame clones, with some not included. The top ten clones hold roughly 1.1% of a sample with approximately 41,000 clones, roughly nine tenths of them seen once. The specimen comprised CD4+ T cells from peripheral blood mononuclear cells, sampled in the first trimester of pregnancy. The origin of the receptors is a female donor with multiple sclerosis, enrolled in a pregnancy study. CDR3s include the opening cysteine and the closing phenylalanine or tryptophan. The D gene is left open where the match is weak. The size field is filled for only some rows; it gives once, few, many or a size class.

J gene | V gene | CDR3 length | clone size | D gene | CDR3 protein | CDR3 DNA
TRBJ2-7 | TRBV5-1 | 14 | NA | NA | CASRSPGRSYEQYF | TGCGCCAGCAGGAGTCCAGGCCGCTCCTACGAGCAGTACTTC
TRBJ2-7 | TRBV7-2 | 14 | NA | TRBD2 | CASSRTSGPYEQYF | TGTGCCAGCAGCCGGACTAGCGGCCCCTACGAGCAGTACTTC
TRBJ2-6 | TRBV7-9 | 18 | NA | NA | CASSTKGEGSSGANVLTF | TGTGCCAGCAGCACTAAGGGGGAAGGAAGCTCTGGGGCCAACGTCCTGACTTTC
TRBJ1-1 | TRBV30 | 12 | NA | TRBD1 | CAWSFDRGIPFF | TGTGCCTGGAGTTTTGACAGGGGAATACCTTTCTTT
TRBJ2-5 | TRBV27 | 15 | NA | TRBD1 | CASSSVGQGRKTQYF | TGTGCCAGCAGTTCCGTAGGACAGGGGCGGAAGACCCAGTACTTC
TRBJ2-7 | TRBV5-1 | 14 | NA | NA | CASSVGGWEYEQYF | TGCGCCAGCAGCGTAGGGGGTTGGGAATACGAGCAGTACTTC
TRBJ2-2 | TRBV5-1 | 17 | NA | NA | CASSSAGGGSFGGELFF | TGCGCCAGCAGTAGTGCCGGCGGGGGCTCGTTCGGCGGGGAGCTGTTTTTT
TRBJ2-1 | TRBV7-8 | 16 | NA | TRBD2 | CASSLTSGSKYNEQFF | TGTGCCAGCAGCCTTACTAGCGGGAGTAAATACAATGAGCAGTTCTTC
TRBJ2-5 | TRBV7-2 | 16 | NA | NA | CASSLVGAGPQETQYF | TGTGCCAGCAGCTTAGTTGGGGCAGGACCTCAAGAGACCCAGTACTTC
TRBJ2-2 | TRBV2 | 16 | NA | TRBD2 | CASSGTSGIWTGELFF | TGTGCCAGCAGTGGGACTAGCGGGATCTGGACCGGGGAGCTGTTTTTT
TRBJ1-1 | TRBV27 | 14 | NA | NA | CASRTDRRNTEAFF | TGTGCCAGCAGGACGGACAGACGAAACACTGAAGCTTTCTTT
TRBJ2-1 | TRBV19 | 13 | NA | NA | CASNQGPFNEQFF | TGTGCCAGTAATCAGGGCCCCTTCAATGAGCAGTTCTTC
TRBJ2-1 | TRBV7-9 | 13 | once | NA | CASSLARGYEQFF | TGTGCCAGCAGCTTAGCCCGGGGTTATGAGCAGTTCTTC
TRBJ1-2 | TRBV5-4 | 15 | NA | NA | CASSEWTAVGYGYTF | TGTGCCAGCAGCGAGTGGACAGCCGTGGGGTATGGCTACACCTTC
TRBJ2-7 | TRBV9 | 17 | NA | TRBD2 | CASSPNSVLAGGGEQYF | TGTGCCAGCAGCCCCAATAGTGTACTAGCGGGAGGGGGCGAGCAGTACTTC
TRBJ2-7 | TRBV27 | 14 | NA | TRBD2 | CASSWGLAGGEQYF | TGTGCCAGCAGTTGGGGACTAGCGGGAGGTGAGCAGTACTTC
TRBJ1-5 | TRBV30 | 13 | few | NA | CAWKGRGDQPQHF | TGTGCCTGGAAGGGGAGGGGTGATCAGCCCCAGCATTTT
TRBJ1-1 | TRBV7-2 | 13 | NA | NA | CASSRQGNTEAFF | TGTGCCAGCAGCCGCCAGGGGAACACTGAAGCTTTCTTT
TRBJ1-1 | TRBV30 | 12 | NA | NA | CAGNRDNTEAFF | TGTGCCGGAAACAGGGATAACACTGAAGCTTTCTTT
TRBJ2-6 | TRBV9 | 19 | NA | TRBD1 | CASSVSTGGGSSGANVLTF | TGTGCCAGCAGCGTTTCGACAGGGGGCGGTAGCTCTGGGGCCAACGTCCTGACTTTC
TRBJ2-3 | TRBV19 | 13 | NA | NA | CASNPGPWDTQYF | TGTGCCAGTAACCCTGGCCCCTGGGATACGCAGTATTTT